The source of this T cell receptor beta chain is a study of blood T cell repertoires in COVID-19. Study-wide context: COVID-19 samples from acute and convalescent phases originated in the United States, Italy and Spain. Sources were T cells, B-cell-depleted T cells, or PBMCs; the material itself was cDNA or gDNA.

Trimming removed 1 base at V and 4 bases at J, with 10 bases between. This CDR3 is built from 14 residues. Germline CDR1 reads LGHNA; CDR2 reads YSLEER. Per the study methods: The assay estimated nucleated cells by amplifying reference gene primers. Clones were sequenced by immunoSEQ multiplex PCR, and TCRdb holds only the in-frame ones, with some missing. V and J calls and clone size are copied from that table; D and trimming were computed from the DNA. The data show roughly 240,000 clones, 84% seen once. The J gene is TRBJ1-2, the V gene TRBV4-3; D is unresolved. Input material: peripheral blood. This clonotype was obtained from a man between 35 and 55 years old who had recovered from COVID-19. CDR3 region: CASSQGRYPYGYTF. The CDR3 region has the DNA TGCGCCAGCAGCCAAGGGCGGTACCCCTATGGCTACACCTTC.